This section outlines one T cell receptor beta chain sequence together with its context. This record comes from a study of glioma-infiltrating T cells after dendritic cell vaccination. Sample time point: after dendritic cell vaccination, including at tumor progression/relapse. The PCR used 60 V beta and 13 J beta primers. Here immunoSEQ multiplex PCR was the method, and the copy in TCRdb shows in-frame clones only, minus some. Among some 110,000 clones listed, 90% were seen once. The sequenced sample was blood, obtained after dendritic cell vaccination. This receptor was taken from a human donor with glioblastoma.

DNA for the CDR3: TGTGCCAGCAGCACTACAGGGAGTGGCTACACCTTC. This translates into CASSTTGSGYTF. The V call is TRBV7-6, the J call TRBJ1-2; possible D gene TRBD1, 6 bases. Trimming cost V 5 bases and J 7 bases, with 11 bases left between them. CDR1 SGHVS and CDR2 FNYEAQ come from the germline V gene. The CDR3 has 12 residues. The full variable domain, rest sourced from reference TRBV7-6 and TRBJ1-2, is GAGVSQSPRYKVTKRGQDVALRCDPISGHVSLYWYRQALGQGPEFLTYFNYEAQQDKSGLPNDRFSAERPEGSISTLTIQRTEQRDSAMYRCASSTTGSGYTFGSGTRLTVV.